The next 21 T cell receptor beta chains were all read from a single sample in a study of T cell changes during pregnancy in multiple sclerosis. TCRdb's copy holds only in-frame clones and misses some; the assay was immunoSEQ multiplex PCR. The data show over 35,000 clones, around 92% seen once. The sequenced material came from peripheral blood. All receptors derive from a female donor with multiple sclerosis, enrolled in a pregnancy study.

This clone was observed a handful of times. The chain carries TRBV7-9 and TRBJ2-2, with a possible D match to TRBD1 (5 bases). Germline V gene data show CDR1 as SEHNR and CDR2 as FQNEAQ (reference sequence). Trimming took 2 bases from V and 4 from J, leaving 8 bases between them. This CDR3 comprises 14 residues. The CDR3 sequence is CASSLTTATGELFF. In DNA form, the CDR3 reads TGTGCCAGCAGCTTAACGACAGCCACCGGGGAGCTGTTTTTT.

This clone has a single count. The V call is TRBV27, the J call TRBJ2-2; D is possibly TRBD2 (5 bases). CDR3 size: 15 residues. The ends were cut back, 0 bases at V and 3 bases at J, with 8 bases in the middle. Germline V CDR1 and CDR2: MNHEY, SMNVEV (reference sequence). The CDR3 region is CASSLSRADTGELFF. CDR3 nucleotides: TGTGCCAGCAGTTTATCGAGAGCGGACACCGGGGAGCTGTTTTTT.

The chain has TRBV7-3 and TRBJ2-1; 10 bases are a match to TRBD2. CDR3 size: 16 residues. The ends lost 1 base at V and 4 bases at J; junction bases unmatched: 4. The germline gives CDR1 SGHTA, CDR2 FQGTGA. CDR3 bases: TGTGCCAGCAGCTTAATGGCTAGCGGGAGTTACAATGAGCAGTTCTTC. Protein sequence: CASSLMASGSYNEQFF.

The CDR3 loop reads CASSAPHEQYF. The CDR3 DNA is TGTGCCAGCAGCGCACCCCACGAGCAGTACTTC. The J gene is TRBJ2-7, the V gene TRBV6-1; D gene unclear. Per the germline V gene, CDR1 is MNHNS and CDR2 is SASEGT. The ends were cut back, 6 bases at V and 5 bases at J, with 8 bases in the middle. The CDR3 consists of 11 residues.

The J gene is TRBJ1-1, the V gene TRBV18; TRBD1 aligns across 9 bases. The V gene end was trimmed by 3 bases and the J gene end by 8 bases; junction bases not matched to a gene: 4. This CDR3 region has 13 residues. Germline CDR1 is KGHSH and CDR2 is LQKENI. CDR3 sequence (DNA): TGTGCCAGCTCACCCACAGGGGGCGGAGAAGCTTTCTTT. Translated: CASSPTGGGEAFF.

J is TRBJ2-7 and V is TRBV6-6, with 8 bases aligning to TRBD1. CDR3 size: 12 residues. Trimming cost V 9 bases and J 6 bases; bases outside gene matches: 7. CDR1 is MNHNY and CDR2 is SVGAGI in the germline V gene (reference sequence). The CDR3 nucleotides are TGTGCCAGTACTAATACAGGGGGCGAGCAGTACTTC. Residues: CASTNTGGEQYF.

V and J are TRBV7-2 and TRBJ2-1, with TRBD2 matching 11 bases. Trimming took 1 base from V and 6 from J; bases not matched to a gene: 5. This CDR3 region has 16 residues. Germline CDR1 reads SGHTA; CDR2 reads FQGNSA. The CDR3 coding sequence is TGTGCCAGCAGCTTAGGTTGGCTAGCGGGAGGCAATGAGCAGTTCTTC. It is translated as CASSLGWLAGGNEQFF.

The chain joins TRBV7-9 to TRBJ1-2, with D unclear. Trimming stripped 5 bases from V and 4 bases from J, with 17 bases between. This CDR3 comprises 15 residues. Per germline, CDR1 SEHNR and CDR2 FQNEAQ (reference sequence). Here the CDR3 reads CASSPNPTASYGYTF. The DNA for the CDR3 is TGTGCCAGCAGCCCGAATCCGACGGCTAGCTATGGCTACACCTTC.

This clone was observed once. The V gene is TRBV4-3, the J gene TRBJ2-3; 7 nucleotides line up with TRBD2. CDR1 and CDR2 from the germline V gene are LGHNA and YSLEER. Trimming at V came to 2 bases and at J to 1 base, leaving 0 bases not matched to a gene. CDR3 size: 14 residues. This CDR3 reads CASSQLAGTDTQYF. The CDR3 DNA is TGCGCCAGCAGCCAACTAGCGGGCACAGATACGCAGTATTTT.

J is TRBJ1-4 and V is TRBV5-1; no clear D gene. In germline, CDR1 is SGHRS, CDR2 YFSETQ. CDR3 length: 15 residues. V lost 4 bases and J lost 4, with 14 bases in between. CDR3 DNA: TGCGCCAGCAGCGTTGACGGGTTTCTTAATGAAAAACTGTTTTTT. Its protein is CASSVDGFLNEKLFF.

As DNA, the CDR3 is TGTGCCAGCAGCCCTTGGGGACAGGGGGCTTCGCGTGAGCAGTTCTTC. This codes for CASSPWGQGASREQFF. The rearrangement joins TRBV9 to TRBJ2-1; 12 nucleotides line up with TRBD1. Germline V gives CDR1 SGDLS, CDR2 YYNGEE. The trim removed 4 bases at V and 9 bases at J, leaving 11 bases unmatched. The CDR3 has 16 residues.

The V gene is TRBV7-9, the J gene TRBJ1-2; D call uncertain. The V end was cut by 1 base, the J end by 4 bases, with 13 bases between. The CDR3 sequence is 15 residues long. Germline CDR1 is SEHNR and CDR2 is FQNEAQ (reference sequence). The CDR3 spells CASSLGGTNTYGYTF. Here the CDR3 DNA reads TGTGCCAGCAGCTTAGGTGGCACAAACACCTATGGCTACACCTTC.

For the CDR3, the DNA is TGTGCCAGCAGCTTAACGAATGAGCAGTTCTTC. Translation: CASSLTNEQFF. The chain employs TRBV7-2 and TRBJ2-1; the D is unclear. The CDR3 contains 11 residues. Trimming took 2 bases from V and 7 from J, leaving 3 bases between them. The germline V gene encodes CDR1 SGHTA and CDR2 FQGNSA.

The chain combines TRBV7-8 with TRBJ2-5; D tentatively fits TRBD1 or TRBD2 (7 bases each). V lost 4 bases to trimming and J lost 5 bases, with 35 bases between them. Per germline, CDR1 SGHVS and CDR2 FQNEAQ. The CDR3 contains 21 residues. The CDR3: CASSSYWGSGTALFTVETQYF. CDR3 nucleotides: TGTGCCAGCAGCTCGTATTGGGGGAGCGGGACAGCTCTATTTACGGTGGAGACCCAGTACTTC.

The V gene is TRBV19, the J gene TRBJ2-1; D possibly matches TRBD1 or TRBD2 (5 bases each). The germline V gene has CDR1 LNHDA and CDR2 SQIVND (reference sequence). The CDR3 is 12 residues long. Trimming took off 7 bases at V and 8 bases at J, with 12 bases between the two ends. CDR3 in DNA: TGTGCCAGTACGGGGCTAGGGCATGAGCAGTTCTTC. This encodes CASTGLGHEQFF. Full variable domain (rest looked up from reference TRBV19 and TRBJ2-1): DGGITQSPKYLFRKEGQNVTLSCEQNLNHDAMYWYRQDPGQGLRLIYYSQIVNDFQKGDIAEGYSVSREKKESFPLTVTSAQKNPTAFYLCASTGLGHEQFFGPGTRLTVL.

The chain links TRBV9 to TRBJ2-7; no clear D. The V gene lost 10 bases and the J gene lost 7 bases, with 21 bases spanning the gap. The CDR3 is 13 amino acids. Per the germline V gene, CDR1 is SGDLS and CDR2 is YYNGEE. CDR3 sequence: CASGGPIGREQYF. For the CDR3, the DNA is TGTGCCTCAGGTGGACCCATAGGGCGGGAGCAGTACTTC.

This chain connects TRBV6-1 to TRBJ2-3; D perhaps matches TRBD2 (6 bases). V was shortened by 3 bases and J by 6 bases, with 10 bases between the two germline ends. CDR1 is MNHNS and CDR2 is SASEGT in the germline V gene. The CDR3 has 13 amino acids. The CDR3 here is CASSDQSGDTQYF. In DNA form, the CDR3 reads TGTGCCAGCAGTGATCAGAGCGGGGATACGCAGTATTTT.

The chain has TRBV18 and TRBJ1-1; weak D call: TRBD1 (5 bases). V lost 5 bases and J lost 8, with 15 bases in between. Germline V gene sequence: CDR1 KGHSH, CDR2 LQKENI. The CDR3 length is 13 residues. The CDR3 region has the DNA TGTGCCAGCTCATCGGACTTCGGGACCGAAGCTTTCTTT. The encoded protein is CASSSDFGTEAFF.

The V gene is TRBV7-2, the J gene TRBJ2-3, with D possibly being TRBD2 (6 bases). Trimming pared 5 bases from V and 0 bases from J, leaving 12 bases between. This CDR3 is built from 15 residues. Per germline, CDR1 SGHTA and CDR2 FQGNSA. The CDR3 is CASSPPSGSTDTQYF. For the CDR3, the DNA is TGTGCCAGCAGCCCCCCCAGCGGGAGCACAGATACGCAGTATTTT.

This clone was detected only a few times. V gene TRBV5-1 combines with J gene TRBJ2-2, with 8 bases fitting TRBD1. Germline V gene lookup returns CDR1 SGHRS and CDR2 YFSETQ. The CDR3 is made up of 14 amino acids. Germline trimming cut 1 base from V and 4 bases from J; bases unmatched to any gene: 0. The CDR3 loop reads CASSLTGGTGELFF. In nucleotides, the CDR3 is TGCGCCAGCAGCTTGACAGGGGGCACCGGGGAGCTGTTTTTT.

The V gene is TRBV25-1, the J gene TRBJ2-2, with D unresolved. The CDR3 consists of 13 residues. Trimming shortened V by 2 bases and J by 6 bases, and 7 bases separated the two germline ends. CDR1 and CDR2 from the germline V gene are MGHDK and SYGVNS. The DNA for the CDR3 is TGTGCCAGCAGTGAAGGGCTAGCCGGGGAGCTGTTTTTT. Translated, it gives CASSEGLAGELFF.